These T cell receptor beta chains were read from a single sample in a study of response to subunit inactivated influenza vaccine. TCRdb analysed the RT-PCR reads with MiXCR anew, one entry per CDR3 protein. The sample lists over 800,000 distinct CDR3 sequences, 20% to 25% occurring once. The sequenced sample was PBMCs from blood, obtained 5 days after vaccination. The receptors were sampled from a man in his forties or fifties who received an inactivated influenza vaccine. CDR3s include the opening cysteine and the closing phenylalanine or tryptophan. A D gene is named only where the DNA matches it firmly. Only some rows state a clone size, as once, few, many or a class for expanded clones.

len	d_gene	j_gene	abundance	v_gene	CDR3aa	CDR3nt
17	TRBD2	TRBJ2-1	-	TRBV5-1	CASSPGLAGGLNNEQFF	TGCGCCAGCAGCCCCGGACTAGCGGGAGGGCTAAATAATGAGCAGTTCTTC
14	-	TRBJ2-1	-	TRBV18	CASSPGASNNEQFF	TGTGCCAGCTCCCCTGGCGCTAGCAATAATGAGCAGTTCTTC
16	TRBD2	TRBJ2-3	few	TRBV28	CASSTGTSGRTDTQYF	TGTGCCAGCAGTACCGGGACTAGCGGGAGGACAGATACGCAGTATTTT
15	TRBD2	TRBJ2-3	few	TRBV20-1	CSGTSGNRGTDTQYF	TGCAGTGGAACTAGCGGCAATCGGGGCACAGATACGCAGTATTTT
17	-	TRBJ2-1	few	TRBV9	CASSPTAGLSSYNEQFF	TGTGCCAGCAGCCCAACTGCGGGGCTAAGCTCCTACAATGAGCAGTTCTTC
14	-	TRBJ2-7	-	TRBV7-9	CASSLAPAAYEQYF	TGTGCCAGCAGCTTAGCGCCGGCAGCCTACGAGCAGTACTTC
12	-	TRBJ2-3	-	TRBV20-1	CSARIGWDTQYF	TGCAGTGCTAGAATAGGGTGGGATACGCAGTATTTT
17	-	TRBJ2-3	-	TRBV6-5	CASSYTTYEYGTDTQYF	TGTGCCAGCAGTTACACAACCTACGAGTACGGCACAGATACGCAGTATTTT
15	TRBD1	TRBJ1-6	-	TRBV7-8	CASRGAGTVESPLHF	TGTGCCAGCAGAGGGGCCGGGACAGTAGAATCACCCCTCCACTTT
15	-	TRBJ1-2	many	TRBV6-1	CASNPGLTVNYGYTF	TGTGCCAGCAATCCCGGGCTGACCGTGAACTATGGCTACACCTTC
13	-	TRBJ2-7	few	TRBV18	CASSTGSYYEQYF	TGTGCCAGCTCAACCGGGTCATACTACGAGCAGTACTTC
15	TRBD2	TRBJ2-4	few	TRBV20-1	CSANSGGGAKNIQYF	TGCAGTGCCAACTCGGGAGGGGGAGCCAAAAACATTCAGTACTTC
16	-	TRBJ1-2	-	TRBV12-3/TRBV12-4	CASSYLPPGGNYGYTF	TGTGCCAGCAGTTACTTACCCCCGGGGGGTAACTATGGCTACACCTTC
14	TRBD2	TRBJ2-3	-	TRBV5-5	CASSVRDYLDTQYF	TGTGCCAGCAGCGTCCGGGACTACCTAGATACGCAGTATTTT
17	-	TRBJ2-7	-	TRBV6-2/TRBV6-3	CASSYLKKGTFANEQYF	TGTGCCAGCAGTTACCTAAAAAAAGGGACGTTCGCCAACGAGCAGTACTTC
15	TRBD1	TRBJ2-2	-	TRBV15	CATSRPGTAYGELFF	TGTGCCACCAGCAGGCCCGGGACAGCTTACGGGGAGCTGTTTTTT
14	-	TRBJ1-1	-	TRBV29-1	CSVDPGRLNTEAFF	TGCAGCGTTGATCCGGGACGGCTGAACACTGAAGCTTTCTTT
14	-	TRBJ2-1	few	TRBV7-2	CASSSHVPYNEQFF	TGTGCCAGCAGCTCCCACGTACCCTACAATGAGCAGTTCTTC
13	TRBD1	TRBJ1-1	few	TRBV6-1	CASSLGQAPGAFF	TGTGCCAGCAGTCTTGGACAGGCCCCCGGGGCTTTCTTT
15	TRBD1	TRBJ2-7	-	TRBV7-9	CASSPTTGYMYEQYF	TGTGCCAGCAGCCCTACGACAGGGTATATGTACGAGCAGTACTTC
16	-	TRBJ2-6	few	TRBV6-5	CASSYDRSSGANVLTF	TGTGCCAGCAGTTACGATCGGTCCTCTGGGGCCAACGTCCTGACTTTC
14	-	TRBJ2-5	few	TRBV20-1	CSAQRQERQETQYF	TGCAGTGCTCAGCGACAGGAAAGGCAAGAGACCCAGTACTTC
15	-	TRBJ2-1	-	TRBV28	CASRMGGGIRNEQFF	TGTGCCAGCAGAATGGGCGGGGGCATACGCAATGAGCAGTTCTTC
14	-	TRBJ2-5	-	TRBV14	CASSQGLLIETQYF	TGTGCCAGCAGCCAAGGACTACTGATCGAGACCCAGTACTTC
12	-	TRBJ2-5	many	TRBV6-2/TRBV6-3	CASRTVQETQYF	TGTGCCAGCAGAACCGTCCAAGAGACCCAGTACTTC
14	-	TRBJ2-5	-	TRBV5-6	CASNGGWGQETQYF	TGTGCCAGCAACGGCGGGTGGGGCCAAGAGACCCAGTACTTC
15	-	TRBJ1-5	-	TRBV12-3/TRBV12-4	CASSPTRVGNQPQHF	TGTGCCAGCAGCCCCACCCGCGTAGGCAATCAGCCCCAGCATTTT
12	-	TRBJ2-2	-	TRBV20-1	CSATKGGGELFF	TGCAGTGCAACCAAGGGTGGCGGGGAGCTGTTTTTT
16	-	TRBJ2-1	-	TRBV7-9	CASSPQSVIIGNEQFF	TGTGCCAGCAGTCCGCAGAGTGTTATTATTGGGAATGAGCAGTTCTTC
12	-	TRBJ2-5	few	TRBV10-3	CAIGTGVETQYF	TGTGCCATCGGGACGGGGGTGGAGACCCAGTACTTC
15	-	TRBJ1-5	-	TRBV7-2	CASSLDGVSNQPQHF	TGTGCCAGCAGCTTGGATGGGGTAAGCAATCAGCCCCAGCATTTT
14	TRBD1	TRBJ2-1	-	TRBV29-1	CSVGNRGSYNEQFF	TGCAGCGTCGGAAACAGGGGGTCCTACAATGAGCAGTTCTTC